A selection of T cell receptor beta chains follows, all from one sample in a study of blood T cell repertoires in COVID-19. Profiling relied on immunoSEQ multiplex PCR, and the TCRdb table lists in-frame clones only, not all of them. The sample lists 350,000 to 450,000 clones; approximately 89% were seen once. Sequenced material: peripheral blood. These receptors were taken from a woman aged 40 to 50 with COVID-19, enrolled during active disease. Each CDR3 is given with its conserved first and last residue. D genes are given only for firm matches.

>TRBJ2-7|-|TRBV24-1
CATSDPGRASSYEQYF
TGTGCCACCAGTGACCCCGGCAGGGCGAGCTCCTACGAGCAGTACTTC
>TRBJ1-6|TRBD1|TRBV7-2
CASSLIGTGYSPLHF
TGTGCCAGCAGCTTAATCGGGACAGGGTATTCACCCCTCCACTTT
>TRBJ2-7|-|TRBV4-2
CASSQERDSSEQYF
TGTGCCAGCAGCCAAGAACGAGACTCCTCCGAGCAGTACTTC
>TRBJ1-5|-|TRBV6-1
CASSESVNFSNQPQHF
TGTGCCAGCAGTGAATCCGTTAATTTTAGCAATCAGCCCCAGCATTTT
>TRBJ1-1|-|TRBV2
CASGVQGNTEAFF
TGTGCCAGCGGAGTACAGGGGAACACTGAAGCTTTCTTT
>TRBJ1-1|-|TRBV28
CASRLTGGSEAFF
TGTGCCAGCAGGTTAACCGGGGGGTCTGAAGCTTTCTTT
>TRBJ1-6|-|TRBV10-3
CAISGSGTLGNSPLHF
TGTGCCATCAGTGGGTCCGGGACATTGGGCAATTCACCCCTCCACTTT
>TRBJ2-3|TRBD2|TRBV24-1
CATSVGGGRTGTQYF
TGTGCCACCAGTGTGGGCGGGGGGCGAACAGGCACGCAGTATTTT
>TRBJ1-1|TRBD1|TRBV5-1
CASSLDGQGNTEAFF
TGCGCCAGCAGCTTGGATGGACAGGGGAACACTGAAGCTTTCTTT
>TRBJ2-1|TRBD1|TRBV5-5
CASSLVGQGNNEQFF
TGTGCCAGCAGCTTGGTGGGACAGGGAAACAATGAGCAGTTCTTC
>TRBJ2-1|TRBD2|TRBV6-5
CASSYASGGATARVF
TGTGCCAGCAGTTACGCTAGCGGGGGGGCCACAGCCCGGGTCTTC
>TRBJ1-3|-|TRBV5-1
CASSLGTGQFSGNTIYF
TGCGCCAGCAGCTTGGGAACGGGACAATTCTCTGGAAACACCATATATTTT
>TRBJ1-2|TRBD1|TRBV28
CASSFNPRQGLPGWYGYTF
TGTGCCAGCAGTTTTAACCCCCGACAGGGCCTACCCGGATGGTATGGCTACACCTTC
>TRBJ2-6|-|TRBV7-9
CASSPGGGHLSGANVLTF
TGTGCCAGCAGCCCCGGTGGGGGACACCTCTCTGGGGCCAACGTCCTGACTTTC